The entry below gives a single T cell receptor beta chain sequence along with its context. Its target is not known. TCRdb called the multiplex PCR reads again in MiXCR, with one record for every CDR3 protein. The table has about 89,000 distinct CDR3 sequences, around 29% seen once. Breast cancer patients provided tissue from their axillary draining lymph nodes. The sample comes from a study of breast tumors, draining lymph nodes, adjacent tissues. This CDR3 has 14 amino acids. The V gene lost 5 bases and the J gene lost 0 bases, with 11 bases spanning the gap. Germline V gives CDR1 DFQATT, CDR2 SNEGSKA (reference sequence). Broader study findings: Tumor repertoires ranked between lymph nodes and nontumor tissue in diversity, with V and J gene preferences.

The receptor comes from a female donor with breast cancer. Some clones in this sample may be carry-over from other donors' samples. The sequenced sample consisted of axillary lymph node tissue. The V and J genes are TRBV20-1 and TRBJ1-3, with D perhaps matching TRBD1 (6 bases). This CDR3 reads CSASRQDSGNTIYF. CDR3 DNA: TGCAGTGCTTCAAGACAGGACTCTGGAAACACCATATATTTT.